The clone carrying this TCR beta chain was observed many times. The antigen remains undetermined. The J segment lost 9 bases and the V segment lost 3 bases, leaving 4 bases of the junction unmatched. The CDR3 has 14 amino acids. These data are taken from a study of regulatory T cells in long-lasting Graves disease. Notes on the study in general: Among samples with persistent disease, TRBV28, TRBJ1-2 and TRBJ2-5 were favored.

The sample's time point: newly diagnosed GD, antithyroid drugs for less than 3 months. The TCR library was prepared using RNA isolated from PBMCs. With iRepertoire HTBI primers and Arm-PCR of CDR3 regions, TCR beta libraries were built. TCRdb passed the multiplex PCR reads through MiXCR, listing each CDR3 protein once. The sample shows about 420,000 distinct CDR3 sequences, about a sixth of them seen only once. These data also featured in a second study, about T cells in Graves' hyperthyroidism and ophthalmopathy. That investigation notes: The model identified upcoming ophthalmopathy a median approximately six months ahead of onset.

This receptor was taken from a woman aged 18-29 years with Graves disease. The chain uses TRBV12-3 or TRBV12-4 and TRBJ2-1, with TRBD2 matching over 11 bases. Here the sequenced sample was peripheral blood mononuclear cells (PBMCs), taken at new diagnosis, from a patient treated with antithyroid drugs. DNA of the CDR3: TGTGCCAGCAGTTTTGGGACTAGCGGAACTGAGCAGTTCTTC. It is translated as CASSFGTSGTEQFF.